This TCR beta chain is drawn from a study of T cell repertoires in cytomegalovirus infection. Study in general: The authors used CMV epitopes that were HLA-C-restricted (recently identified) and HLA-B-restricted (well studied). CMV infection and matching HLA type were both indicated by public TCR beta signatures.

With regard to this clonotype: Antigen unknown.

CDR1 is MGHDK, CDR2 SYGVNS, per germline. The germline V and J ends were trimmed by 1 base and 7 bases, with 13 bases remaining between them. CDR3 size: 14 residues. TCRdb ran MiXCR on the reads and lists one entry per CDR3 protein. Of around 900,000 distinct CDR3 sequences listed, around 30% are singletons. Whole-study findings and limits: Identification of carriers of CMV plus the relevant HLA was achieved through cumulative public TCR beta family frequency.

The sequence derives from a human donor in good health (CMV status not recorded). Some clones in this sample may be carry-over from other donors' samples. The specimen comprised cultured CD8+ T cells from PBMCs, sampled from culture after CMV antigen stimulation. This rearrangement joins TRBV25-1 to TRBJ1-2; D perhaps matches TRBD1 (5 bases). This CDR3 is CASSEFPGMGGYTF. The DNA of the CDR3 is TGTGCCAGCAGTGAATTCCCAGGGATGGGTGGCTACACCTTC.